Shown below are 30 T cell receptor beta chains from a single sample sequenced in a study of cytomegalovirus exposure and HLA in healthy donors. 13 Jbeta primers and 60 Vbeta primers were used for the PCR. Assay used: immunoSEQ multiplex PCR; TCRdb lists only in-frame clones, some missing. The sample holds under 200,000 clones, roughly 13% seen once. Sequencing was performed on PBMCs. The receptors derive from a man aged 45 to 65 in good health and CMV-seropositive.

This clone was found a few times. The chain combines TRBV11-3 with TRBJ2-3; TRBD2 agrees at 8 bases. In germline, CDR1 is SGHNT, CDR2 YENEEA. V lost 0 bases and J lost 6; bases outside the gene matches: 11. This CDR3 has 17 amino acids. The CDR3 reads CASSLDETGGFWDTQYF. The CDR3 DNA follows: TGTGCCAGCAGCTTAGATGAAACGGGGGGGTTTTGGGATACGCAGTATTTT.

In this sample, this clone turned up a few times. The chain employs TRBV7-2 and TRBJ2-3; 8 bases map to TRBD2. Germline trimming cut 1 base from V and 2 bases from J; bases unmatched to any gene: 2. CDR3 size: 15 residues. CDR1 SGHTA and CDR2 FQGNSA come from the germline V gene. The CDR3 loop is CASSLGSGATDTQYF. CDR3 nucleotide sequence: TGTGCCAGCAGCTTAGGTAGCGGGGCCACAGATACGCAGTATTTT. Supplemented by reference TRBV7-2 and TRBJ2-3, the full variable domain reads GAGVSQSPSNKVTEKGKDVELRCDPISGHTALYWYRQSLGQGLEFLIYFQGNSAPDKSGLPSDRFSAERTGGSVSTLTIQRTQQEDSAVYLCASSLGSGATDTQYFGPGTRLTVL.

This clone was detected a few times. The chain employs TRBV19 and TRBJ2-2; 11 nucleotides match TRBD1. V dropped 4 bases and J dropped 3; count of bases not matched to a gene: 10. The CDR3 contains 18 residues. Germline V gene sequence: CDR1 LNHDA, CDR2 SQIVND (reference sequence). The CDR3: CASSTRTGGRSDTGELFF. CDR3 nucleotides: TGTGCCAGTAGTACACGGACAGGGGGCAGAAGCGACACCGGGGAGCTGTTTTTT.

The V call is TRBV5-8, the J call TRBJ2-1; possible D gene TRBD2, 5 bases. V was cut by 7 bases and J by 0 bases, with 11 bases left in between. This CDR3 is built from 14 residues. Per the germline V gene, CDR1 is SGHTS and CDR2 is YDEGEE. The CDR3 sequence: CASGLWSSYNEQFF. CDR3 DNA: TGTGCCAGCGGACTTTGGTCCTCCTACAATGAGCAGTTCTTC. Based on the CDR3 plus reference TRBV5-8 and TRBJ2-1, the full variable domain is EAGVTQSPTHLIKTRGQQATLRCSPISGHTSVYWYQQALGLGLQFLLWYDEGEERNRGNFPPRFSGRQFPNYSSELNVNALELEDSALYLCASGLWSSYNEQFFGPGTRLTVL.

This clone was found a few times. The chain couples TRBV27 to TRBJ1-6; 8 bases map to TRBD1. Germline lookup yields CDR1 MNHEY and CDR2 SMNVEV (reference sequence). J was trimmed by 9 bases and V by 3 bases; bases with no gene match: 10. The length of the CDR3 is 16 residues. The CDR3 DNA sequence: TGTGCCAGCAGTTTGTCCGGACAGGGTTTAATTTCACCCCTCCACTTT. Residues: CASSLSGQGLISPLHF.

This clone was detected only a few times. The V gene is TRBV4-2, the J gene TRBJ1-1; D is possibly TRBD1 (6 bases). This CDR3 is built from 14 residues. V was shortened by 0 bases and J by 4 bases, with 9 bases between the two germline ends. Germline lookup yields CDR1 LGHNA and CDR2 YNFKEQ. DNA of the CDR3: TGTGCCAGCAGCCAAGATCGGGGGGCCACTGAAGCTTTCTTT. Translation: CASSQDRGATEAFF.

In nucleotides, the CDR3 is TGTGCCAGCAGCGTAGGAGGCAACTTGAATTCACCCCTCCACTTT. Protein product: CASSVGGNLNSPLHF. The chain links TRBV9 to TRBJ1-6, with D uncertain. In germline, CDR1 is SGDLS, CDR2 YYNGEE. This CDR3 comprises 15 residues. V lost 0 bases, J lost 7 bases, and 11 bases lay in between.

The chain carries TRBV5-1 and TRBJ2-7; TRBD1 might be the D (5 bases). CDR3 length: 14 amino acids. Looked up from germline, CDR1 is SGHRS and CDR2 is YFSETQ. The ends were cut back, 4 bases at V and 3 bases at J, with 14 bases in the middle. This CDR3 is CASSPEGDVYEQYF. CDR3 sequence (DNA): TGCGCCAGCAGCCCCGAAGGGGATGTCTACGAGCAGTACTTC.

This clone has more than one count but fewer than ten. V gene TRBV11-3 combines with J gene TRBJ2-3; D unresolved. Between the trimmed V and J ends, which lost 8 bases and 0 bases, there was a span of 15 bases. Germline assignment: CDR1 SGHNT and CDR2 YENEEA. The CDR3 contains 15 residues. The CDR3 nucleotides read TGTGCCAGCTCGCCCGGCGGAGCTAGCACAGATACGCAGTATTTT. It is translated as CASSPGGASTDTQYF.

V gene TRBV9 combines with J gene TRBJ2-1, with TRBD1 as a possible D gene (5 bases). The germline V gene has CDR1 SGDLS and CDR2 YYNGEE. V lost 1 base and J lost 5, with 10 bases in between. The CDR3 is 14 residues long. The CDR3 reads CASSVQGSNNEQFF. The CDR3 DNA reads TGTGCCAGCAGCGTACAGGGATCCAACAATGAGCAGTTCTTC.

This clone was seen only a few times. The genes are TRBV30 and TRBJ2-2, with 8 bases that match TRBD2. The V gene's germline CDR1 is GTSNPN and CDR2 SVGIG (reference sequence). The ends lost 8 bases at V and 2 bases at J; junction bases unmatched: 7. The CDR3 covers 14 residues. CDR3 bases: TGTGCCGGAGGGCGGGGGGTAAACACCGGGGAGCTGTTTTTT. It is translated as CAGGRGVNTGELFF.

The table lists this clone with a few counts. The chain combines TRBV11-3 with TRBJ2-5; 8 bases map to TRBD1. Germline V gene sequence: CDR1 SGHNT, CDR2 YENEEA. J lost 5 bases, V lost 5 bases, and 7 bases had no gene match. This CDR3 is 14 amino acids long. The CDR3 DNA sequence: TGTGCCAGCAGCCCGCGACAGGGGCGGGAGACCCAGTACTTC. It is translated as CASSPRQGRETQYF. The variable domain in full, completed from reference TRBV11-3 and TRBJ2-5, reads EAGVVQSPRYKIIEKKQPVAFWCNPISGHNTLYWYLQNLGQGPELLIRYENEEAVDDSQLPKDRFSAERLKGVDSTLKIQPAELGDSAVYLCASSPRQGRETQYFGPGTRLLVL.

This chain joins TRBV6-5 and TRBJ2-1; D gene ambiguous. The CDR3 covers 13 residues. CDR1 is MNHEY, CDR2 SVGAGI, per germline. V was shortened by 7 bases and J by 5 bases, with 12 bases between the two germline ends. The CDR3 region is CASTQAQNNEQFF. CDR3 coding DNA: TGTGCCAGCACCCAAGCGCAGAACAATGAGCAGTTCTTC.

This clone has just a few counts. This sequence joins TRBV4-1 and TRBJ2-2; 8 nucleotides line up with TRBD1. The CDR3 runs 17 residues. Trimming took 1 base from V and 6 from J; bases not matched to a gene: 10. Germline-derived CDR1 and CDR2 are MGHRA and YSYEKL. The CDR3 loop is CASSQVKTGAGAGELFF. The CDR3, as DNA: TGCGCCAGCAGCCAAGTAAAGACAGGGGCCGGGGCCGGGGAGCTGTTTTTT.

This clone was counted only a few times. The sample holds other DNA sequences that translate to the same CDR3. CDR3 residues: CASSLTGNGYTF. The CDR3 region has the DNA TGTGCCAGCAGTTTAACAGGGAATGGCTACACCTTC. The chain carries TRBV28 and TRBJ1-2, with D possibly being TRBD1 (6 bases). The CDR3 sequence is 12 residues long. Germline V CDR1 and CDR2: MDHEN, SYDVKM. V lost 2 bases to trimming and J lost 6 bases, with 7 bases between them.

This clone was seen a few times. In DNA form, the CDR3 reads TGTGCCATCAGTGAACCGGAGCCGAACACTGAAGCTTTCTTT. It codes for CAISEPEPNTEAFF. The chain joins TRBV10-3 to TRBJ1-1; no definite D call. The CDR3 spans 14 residues. V lost 3 bases, J lost 1 base, and 9 bases lay in between. CDR1 ENHRY and CDR2 SYGVKD come from the germline V gene.

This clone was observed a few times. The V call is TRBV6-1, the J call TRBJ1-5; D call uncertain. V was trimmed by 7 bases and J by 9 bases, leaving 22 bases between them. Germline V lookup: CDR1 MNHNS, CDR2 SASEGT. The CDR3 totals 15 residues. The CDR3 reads CASTYSWSGGWPQHF. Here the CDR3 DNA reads TGTGCCAGCACCTACTCGTGGAGTGGTGGTTGGCCCCAGCATTTT.

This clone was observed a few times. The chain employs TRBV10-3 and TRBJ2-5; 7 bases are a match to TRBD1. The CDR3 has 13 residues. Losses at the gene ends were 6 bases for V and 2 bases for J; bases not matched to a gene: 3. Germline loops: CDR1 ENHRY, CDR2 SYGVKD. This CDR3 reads CAISRDSQETQYF. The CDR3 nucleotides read TGTGCCATCAGCCGGGACAGTCAAGAGACCCAGTACTTC.

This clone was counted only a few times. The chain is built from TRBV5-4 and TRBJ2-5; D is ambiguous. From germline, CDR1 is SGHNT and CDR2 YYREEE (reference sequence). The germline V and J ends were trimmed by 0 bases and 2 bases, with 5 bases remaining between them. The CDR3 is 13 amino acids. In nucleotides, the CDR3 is TGTGCCAGCAGCTTGGCCAGGCAAGAGACCCAGTACTTC. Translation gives CASSLARQETQYF.

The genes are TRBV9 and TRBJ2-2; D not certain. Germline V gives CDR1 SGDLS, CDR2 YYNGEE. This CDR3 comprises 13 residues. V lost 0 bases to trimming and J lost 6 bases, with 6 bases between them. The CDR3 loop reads CASSVGGSGELFF. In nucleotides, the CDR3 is TGTGCCAGCAGCGTAGGAGGTTCCGGGGAGCTGTTTTTT.

The CDR3 DNA follows: TGTGCCAGCAGCCCCGTGCAGGGCCGGAGCAATCAGCCCCAGCATTTT. It encodes CASSPVQGRSNQPQHF. This chain links TRBV7-8 with TRBJ1-5; tentatively, D is TRBD1 (5 bases). CDR1 is SGHVS and CDR2 is FQNEAQ in the germline V gene. Trimming removed 5 bases at V and 1 base at J, with 15 bases between. The CDR3 is 16 residues long.

In DNA, the CDR3 is TGTGCCAGCAGCGCCGGGACAGGGGTTGGTTTGGACACTGAAGCTTTCTTT. As protein: CASSAGTGVGLDTEAFF. J is TRBJ1-1 and V is TRBV7-8; 10 bases agree with TRBD1. Germline V gene lookup returns CDR1 SGHVS and CDR2 FQNEAQ. This CDR3 comprises 17 residues. Trimming removed 5 bases from V and 3 bases from J; junction bases left unmatched: 12.

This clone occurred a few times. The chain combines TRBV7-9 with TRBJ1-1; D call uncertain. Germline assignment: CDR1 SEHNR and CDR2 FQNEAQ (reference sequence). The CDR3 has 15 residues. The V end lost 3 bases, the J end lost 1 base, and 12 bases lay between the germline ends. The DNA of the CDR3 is TGTGCCAGCAGCTTCCGAGGGAGCCCGAACACTGAAGCTTTCTTT. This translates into CASSFRGSPNTEAFF.

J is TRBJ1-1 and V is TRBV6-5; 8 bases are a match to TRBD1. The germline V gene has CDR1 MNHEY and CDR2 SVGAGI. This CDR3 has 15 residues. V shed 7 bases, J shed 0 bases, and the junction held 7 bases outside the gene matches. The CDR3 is CASKSWDRLNTEAFF. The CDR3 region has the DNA TGTGCCAGCAAATCCTGGGACAGGTTGAACACTGAAGCTTTCTTT.

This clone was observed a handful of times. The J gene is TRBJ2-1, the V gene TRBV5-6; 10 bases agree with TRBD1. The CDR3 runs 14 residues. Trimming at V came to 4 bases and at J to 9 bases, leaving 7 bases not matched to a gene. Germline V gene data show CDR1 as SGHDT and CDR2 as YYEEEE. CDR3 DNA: TGTGCCAGCAGCCTAAGGACAGGGGGGGCTGAGCAGTTCTTC. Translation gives CASSLRTGGAEQFF.

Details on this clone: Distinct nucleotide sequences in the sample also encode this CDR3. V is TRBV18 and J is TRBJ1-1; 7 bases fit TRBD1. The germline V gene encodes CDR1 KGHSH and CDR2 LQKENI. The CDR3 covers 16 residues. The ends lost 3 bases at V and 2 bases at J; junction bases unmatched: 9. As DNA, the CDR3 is TGTGCCAGCTCACCCCGGGACAGCCTTCGAAACACTGAAGCTTTCTTT. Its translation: CASSPRDSLRNTEAFF.

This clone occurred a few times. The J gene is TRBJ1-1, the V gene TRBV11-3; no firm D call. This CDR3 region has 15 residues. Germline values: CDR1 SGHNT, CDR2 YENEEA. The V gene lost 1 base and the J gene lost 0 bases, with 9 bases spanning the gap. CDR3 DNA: TGTGCCAGCAGCTTAGGAGGAGCAGTGAACACTGAAGCTTTCTTT. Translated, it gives CASSLGGAVNTEAFF.

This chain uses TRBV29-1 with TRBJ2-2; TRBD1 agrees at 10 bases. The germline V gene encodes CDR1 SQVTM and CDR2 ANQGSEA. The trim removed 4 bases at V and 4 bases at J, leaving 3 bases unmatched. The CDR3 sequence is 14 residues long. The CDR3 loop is CSVGRDRGTGELFF. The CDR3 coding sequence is TGCAGCGTTGGGCGGGACAGGGGCACCGGGGAGCTGTTTTTT.

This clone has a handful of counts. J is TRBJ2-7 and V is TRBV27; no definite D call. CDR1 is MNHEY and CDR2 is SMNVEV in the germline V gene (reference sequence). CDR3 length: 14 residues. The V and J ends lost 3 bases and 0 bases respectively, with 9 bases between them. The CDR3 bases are TGTGCCAGCAGTTTGAGCCTGAGCTCCTACGAGCAGTACTTC. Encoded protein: CASSLSLSSYEQYF.

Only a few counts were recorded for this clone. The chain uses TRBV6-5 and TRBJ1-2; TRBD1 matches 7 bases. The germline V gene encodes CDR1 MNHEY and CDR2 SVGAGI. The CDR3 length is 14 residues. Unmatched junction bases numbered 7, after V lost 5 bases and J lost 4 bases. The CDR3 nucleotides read TGTGCCAGCAGTCCACACCGGGACAGCTATGGCTACACCTTC. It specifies CASSPHRDSYGYTF.